This TCR beta chain was recovered during a study of CD8 T cells in Susac syndrome. The length of the CDR3 is 12 residues. The germline V and J ends were trimmed by 5 bases and 5 bases, with 7 bases remaining between them. In germline, CDR1 is SGHDT, CDR2 YYEEEE. Reverse transcription of roughly 0.45 to 1 ug RNA used random hexamers. TCRdb fed the immunoSEQ multiplex PCR reads into MiXCR, producing one record per CDR3 protein. The sample lists 100,000 to 150,000 distinct CDR3 sequences; roughly 96% were seen once. FACS was used to enrich TEMRA cells, whereas the CD8+ and CD4+ T cells were obtained by negative isolation.

The V and J genes are TRBV5-6 and TRBJ2-2; D unclear. The TCR was taken from a human donor in good health. Sequenced: CD4+ T cells from PBMCs. In nucleotides, the CDR3 is TGTGCCAGCAGAGTGCGGACCGGGGAGCTGTTTTTT. This codes for CASRVRTGELFF.